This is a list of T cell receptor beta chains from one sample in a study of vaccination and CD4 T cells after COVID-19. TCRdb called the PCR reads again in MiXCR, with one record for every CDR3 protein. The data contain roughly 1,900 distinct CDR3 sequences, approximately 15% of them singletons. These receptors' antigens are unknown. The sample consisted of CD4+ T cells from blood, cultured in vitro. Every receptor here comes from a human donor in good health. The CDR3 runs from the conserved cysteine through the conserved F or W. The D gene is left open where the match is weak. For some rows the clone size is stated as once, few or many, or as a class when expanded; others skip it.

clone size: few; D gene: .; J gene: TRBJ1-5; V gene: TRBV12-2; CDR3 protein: CASRLGGQAPNQPQHF; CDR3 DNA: TGTGCAAGTCGCTTAGGGGGGCAGGCCCCAAATCAGCCCCAGCATTTT
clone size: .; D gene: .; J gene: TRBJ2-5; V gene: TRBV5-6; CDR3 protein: CASSLYTNQETQYF; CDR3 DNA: TGTGCCAGCAGCTTGTACACAAACCAAGAGACCCAGTACTTC
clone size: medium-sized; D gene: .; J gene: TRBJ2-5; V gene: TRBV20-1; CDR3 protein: CSANPRSRSRETQYF; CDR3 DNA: TGCAGTGCTAATCCCAGGTCCCGCTCGAGGGAGACCCAGTACTTC
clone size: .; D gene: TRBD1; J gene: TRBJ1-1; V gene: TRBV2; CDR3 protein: CASRIQGGTEAFF; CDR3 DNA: TGTGCCAGCAGGATACAGGGGGGTACTGAAGCTTTCTTT
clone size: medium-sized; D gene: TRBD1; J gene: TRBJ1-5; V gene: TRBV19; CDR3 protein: CASSIGDRGNQPQHF; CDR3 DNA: TGTGCCAGTAGTATAGGGGACAGGGGCAATCAGCCCCAGCATTTT
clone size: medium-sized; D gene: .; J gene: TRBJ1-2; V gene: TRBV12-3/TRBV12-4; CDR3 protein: CASWSADYGYTF; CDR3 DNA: TGTGCCTCCTGGTCAGCAGACTATGGCTACACCTTC
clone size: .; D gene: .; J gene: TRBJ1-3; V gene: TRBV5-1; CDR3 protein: CASSVTPGNTIYF; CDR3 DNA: TGCGCCAGCAGTGTAACCCCTGGAAACACCATATATTTT
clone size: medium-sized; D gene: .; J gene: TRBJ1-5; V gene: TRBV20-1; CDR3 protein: CSAREIGGGGQPQHF; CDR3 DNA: TGCAGTGCTAGAGAGATTGGGGGCGGGGGTCAGCCCCAGCATTTT
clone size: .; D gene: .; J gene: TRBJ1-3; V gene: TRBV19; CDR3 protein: CASSIRLEGHSSGNTIYF; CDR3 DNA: TGTGCCAGTAGTATCCGGTTGGAAGGACATAGCTCTGGAAACACCATATATTTT
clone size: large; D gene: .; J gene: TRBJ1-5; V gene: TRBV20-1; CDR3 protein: CSALRQRDQPQHF; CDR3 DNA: TGCAGTGCTCTACGACAGAGAGACCAGCCCCAGCATTTT
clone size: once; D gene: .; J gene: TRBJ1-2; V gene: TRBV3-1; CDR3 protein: CASSSGNYGYTF; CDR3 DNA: TGTGCCAGCAGCTCGGGGAACTATGGCTACACCTTC
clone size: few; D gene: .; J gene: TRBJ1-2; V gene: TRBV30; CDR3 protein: CAWSRMGAGYTF; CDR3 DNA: TGTGCCTGGAGTAGGATGGGGGCTGGCTACACCTTC
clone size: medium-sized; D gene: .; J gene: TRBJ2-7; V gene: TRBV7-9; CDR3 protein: CASSLWSAGPGLEQYF; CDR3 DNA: TGTGCCAGCAGCTTATGGTCCGCGGGGCCCGGGCTCGAGCAGTACTTC
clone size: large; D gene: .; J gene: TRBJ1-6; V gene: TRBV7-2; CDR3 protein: CASSWSWGSGSPLHF; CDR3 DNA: TGTGCCAGCAGCTGGAGTTGGGGCAGTGGTTCACCCCTCCACTTT